These 23 T cell receptor beta chains were all obtained from the same sample, sequenced in a study of OX40 agonist ivuxolimab in advanced cancers. Data came from immunoSEQ multiplex PCR; TCRdb stores just in-frame clones and leaves some out. The repertoire holds about 80,000 clones, approximately 83% seen once, with approximately 2% in the top ten. The source was CD4+ or CD8+ T cells sorted from blood, collected in a trial of the OX40 agonist ivuxolimab. The receptors here all came from an adult with an advanced solid tumor such as melanoma, head and neck, liver or kidney cancer.

The chain has TRBV5-3 and TRBJ1-1, with D perhaps TRBD1 (5 bases). TRBV5-3 is treated as an ORF (open reading frame) with a function not yet certain. Trimming left V 8 bases short and J 4 bases short, with 21 bases between. The CDR3 runs to 15 residues. For the CDR3, the DNA is TGTGCCAGCAGCCTCCGGACACTCCCGGGCACTGAAGCTTTCTTT. Encoded protein: CASSLRTLPGTEAFF.

The chain couples TRBV7-2 to TRBJ1-2; possibly TRBD1 for D (5 bases). The CDR3 is 16 amino acids. Trimming took 5 bases from V and 4 from J, leaving 20 bases between them. The germline CDR1 and CDR2 sequences are SGHTA and FQGNSA. In DNA, the CDR3 is TGTGCCAGCAGCGACTACCTAGGGGTACACACCTATGGCTACACCTTC. Amino acid sequence: CASSDYLGVHTYGYTF.

This clone was seen only once. V gene TRBV7-9 combines with J gene TRBJ2-1, with D tentatively TRBD1 or TRBD2 (5 bases each). The CDR3 is 15 residues long. V shed 4 bases and J shed 12 bases, with 22 bases lying between them. Per germline, CDR1 SEHNR and CDR2 FQNEAQ (reference sequence). CDR3 nucleotides: TGTGCCAGCAGCTCCCTTCGGGACCTGGGTCGGGGGCAGTTCTTC. Protein sequence: CASSSLRDLGRGQFF.

The chain recombines TRBV30 with TRBJ2-7; D is undetermined. The germline V and J ends were trimmed by 0 bases and 0 bases, with 9 bases remaining between them. This CDR3 contains 14 residues. Looked up from germline, CDR1 is GTSNPN and CDR2 is SVGIG (reference sequence). CDR3 amino acids: CAWSVRAYSYEQYF. The CDR3, as DNA: TGTGCCTGGAGTGTACGAGCTTACTCCTACGAGCAGTACTTC.

The gene calls are TRBV7-2 and TRBJ2-2, with D tentatively TRBD1 (6 bases). CDR1 is SGHTA, CDR2 FQGNSA, per germline. CDR3 length: 17 amino acids. The V end was cut by 2 bases, the J end by 7 bases, with 20 bases between. The CDR3 spells CASSLMVSRGVDGELFF. CDR3 DNA: TGTGCCAGCAGCTTAATGGTTAGCAGGGGAGTGGACGGGGAGCTGTTTTTT. Based on the CDR3 plus reference TRBV7-2 and TRBJ2-2, the full variable domain is GAGVSQSPSNKVTEKGKDVELRCDPISGHTALYWYRQSLGQGLEFLIYFQGNSAPDKSGLPSDRFSAERTGGSVSTLTIQRTQQEDSAVYLCASSLMVSRGVDGELFFGEGSRLTVL.

The J gene is TRBJ2-5, the V gene TRBV19; 12 nucleotides line up with TRBD2. CDR1 is LNHDA, CDR2 SQIVND, per germline (reference sequence). The V segment lost 2 bases and the J segment 2 bases; nucleotides outside the gene matches: 0. The CDR3 has 15 amino acids. The CDR3, as DNA: TGTGCCAGTAGTATACTAGCGGGGGGGCAAGAGACCCAGTACTTC. The encoded protein is CASSILAGGQETQYF.

This rearrangement joins TRBV5-1 to TRBJ2-5; no firm D call. Trimming removed 4 bases at V and 1 base at J, with 11 bases between. Germline values: CDR1 SGHRS, CDR2 YFSETQ. The CDR3 spans 14 residues. The CDR3 spells CASSRRQIQETQYF. For the CDR3, the DNA is TGCGCCAGCAGCCGACGGCAGATCCAAGAGACCCAGTACTTC. The variable domain in full, completed from reference TRBV5-1 and TRBJ2-5, reads KAGVTQTPRYLIKTRGQQVTLSCSPISGHRSVSWYQQTPGQGLQFLFEYFSETQRNKGNFPGRFSGRQFSNSRSEMNVSTLELGDSALYLCASSRRQIQETQYFGPGTRLLVL.

The chain carries TRBV5-1 and TRBJ2-5; TRBD2 agrees at 13 bases. CDR3 length equals 17 residues. In germline, CDR1 is SGHRS, CDR2 YFSETQ. With 3 bases clipped from V and 5 bases from J, the junction kept 10 bases outside the gene matches. In DNA, the CDR3 is TGCGCCAGCAGCTATCGGACTAGCGGGAGTAGTGGGGAGACCCAGTACTTC. Translated, it gives CASSYRTSGSSGETQYF.

The chain uses TRBV27 and TRBJ2-3; unclear D gene. Germline V lookup: CDR1 MNHEY, CDR2 SMNVEV (reference sequence). Trimming left V 2 bases short and J 1 base short, with 7 bases between. This CDR3 spans 14 amino acids. The chain's CDR3 is CASSLALRTDTQYF. The CDR3 region has the DNA TGTGCCAGCAGTTTAGCCCTGCGCACAGATACGCAGTATTTT.

This chain joins TRBV5-1 and TRBJ2-7; D gene uncertain. V lost 4 bases, J lost 0 bases, and 11 bases lay in between. The CDR3 covers 14 residues. The germline V gene encodes CDR1 SGHRS and CDR2 YFSETQ. The CDR3 DNA reads TGCGCCAGCAGCGTGGGTGGGAACTCCTACGAGCAGTACTTC. Amino acids: CASSVGGNSYEQYF.

This clone was detected a few times. V and J are TRBV4-1 and TRBJ1-6; TRBD1 matches at 11 bases. CDR1 is MGHRA and CDR2 is YSYEKL in the germline V gene. Trimming removed 6 bases from V and 3 bases from J; junction bases left unmatched: 10. This CDR3 is built from 18 residues. As DNA, the CDR3 is TGCGCCAGCAGTTTTCGGGGACAGGGGGAGGTCTATAATTCACCCCTCCACTTT. Amino acid sequence: CASSFRGQGEVYNSPLHF.

This clone was recorded once. This CDR3 is missing its conserved last phenylalanine or tryptophan, likely due to a read error. The genes are TRBV28 and TRBJ1-2; D is perhaps TRBD1 (6 bases). This CDR3 has 14 residues. Germline V CDR1 and CDR2: MDHEN, SYDVKM. V was clipped by 2 bases and J by 4 bases, with 11 bases between them. CDR3 sequence: CASSLGGTLYGYTL. In DNA form, the CDR3 reads TGTGCCAGCAGTTTAGGGGGCACACTCTATGGCTACACCCTC.

The CDR3 here is CASSSYNPPNSPLHF. The CDR3 nucleotides are TGTGCCAGCAGTTCATATAACCCCCCTAATTCACCCCTCCACTTT. This chain joins TRBV28 and TRBJ1-6; D unresolved. CDR1 is MDHEN, CDR2 SYDVKM, per germline. Trimming pared 4 bases from V and 6 bases from J, leaving 13 bases between. The CDR3 has 15 amino acids. Using reference TRBV28 and TRBJ1-6 for the parts outside the CDR3, the full variable domain is DVKVTQSSRYLVKRTGEKVFLECVQDMDHENMFWYRQDPGLGLRLIYFSYDVKMKEKGDIPEGYSVSREKKERFSLILESASTNQTSMYLCASSSYNPPNSPLHFGNGTRLTVT.

CDR3: CASLLAGDRNEQFF. As DNA, the CDR3 is TGCGCCAGCCTACTAGCGGGAGACCGTAATGAGCAGTTCTTC. This sequence joins TRBV10-2 and TRBJ2-1; 11 nucleotides line up with TRBD2. The CDR3 has 14 amino acids. The junction had 7 bases not matched to a gene; V was cut back by 8 bases and J by 7 bases. Germline CDR1 WSHSY, CDR2 SAAADI.

CDR3 loop: CASSPLGSRSGANVLTF. Here the CDR3 DNA reads TGTGCCAGCTCACCGTTGGGGTCCCGCTCTGGGGCCAACGTCCTGACTTTC. The chain joins TRBV18 to TRBJ2-6; D remains ambiguous. The V and J ends lost 3 bases and 0 bases respectively, with 12 bases between them. This CDR3 has 17 amino acids. In germline, CDR1 is KGHSH, CDR2 LQKENI.

A few counts support this clone. The chain uses TRBV4-3 and TRBJ2-5; the D gene is possibly TRBD2 (5 bases). The CDR3 contains 14 residues. V dropped 0 bases and J dropped 5 bases, with 10 bases sitting between them. Germline loops: CDR1 LGHNA, CDR2 YSLEER. The CDR3 reads CASSQDPRRETQYF. CDR3 DNA sequence: TGCGCCAGCAGCCAAGATCCTAGGAGGGAGACCCAGTACTTC.

The V gene is TRBV19, the J gene TRBJ2-1; 12 positions agree with TRBD2. Germline loops: CDR1 LNHDA, CDR2 SQIVND (reference sequence). With V trimmed by 4 bases and J by 1 base, 2 bases remained unmatched. The CDR3 runs 16 residues. CDR3 protein: CASSKLAGGSYNEQFF. Written as DNA, the CDR3 is TGTGCCAGTAGTAAGCTAGCGGGGGGGTCCTACAATGAGCAGTTCTTC.

V usage is TRBV2 and J usage is TRBJ1-4; tentatively, D is TRBD1 (6 bases). The germline V and J ends were trimmed by 6 bases and 8 bases, with 19 bases remaining between them. CDR1 is SNHLY, CDR2 FYNNEI, per germline. The CDR3 totals 15 residues. CDR3 DNA sequence: TGTGCCAGCAGACAGGGCCCCAATCAGGGGGAAAAACTGTTTTTT. Its translation: CASRQGPNQGEKLFF.

The gene calls are TRBV5-1 and TRBJ2-5; 8 bases align to TRBD2. Germline V CDR1 and CDR2: SGHRS, YFSETQ. Trimming at V came to 4 bases and at J to 1 base, leaving 6 bases not matched to a gene. CDR3 length: 15 amino acids. CDR3 bases: TGCGCCAGCAGCATGACTAGCGTAAGCCAAGAGACCCAGTACTTC. Translated, it gives CASSMTSVSQETQYF.

This clone was recorded once. The chain uses TRBV7-8 and TRBJ1-1, with D tentatively TRBD1 (5 bases). The V end lost 2 bases, the J end lost 0 bases, and 19 bases lay between the germline ends. Germline V lookup: CDR1 SGHVS, CDR2 FQNEAQ. The CDR3 is made up of 18 amino acids. Here the CDR3 DNA reads TGTGCCAGCAGCTTAAATATTTTGAGGGGACCATTGAACACTGAAGCTTTCTTT. Amino acid sequence: CASSLNILRGPLNTEAFF. Full variable domain (remainder filled in from reference TRBV7-8 and TRBJ1-1): GAGVSQSPRYKVAKRGQDVALRCDPISGHVSLFWYQQALGQGPEFLTYFQNEAQLDKSGLPSDRFFAERPEGSVSTLKIQRTQQEDSAVYLCASSLNILRGPLNTEAFFGQGTRLTVV.

J is TRBJ1-1 and V is TRBV11-2, with D unresolved. CDR1 SGHAT and CDR2 FQNNGV come from the germline V gene. CDR3 length equals 12 residues. Trimming left V 6 bases short and J 3 bases short, with 8 bases between. CDR3: CASSWGDTEAFF. In DNA form, the CDR3 reads TGTGCCAGCAGTTGGGGTGACACTGAAGCTTTCTTT.

V usage is TRBV11-2 and J usage is TRBJ2-7; the D is unclear. Trimming took off 7 bases at V and 2 bases at J, with 24 bases between the two ends. The CDR3 sequence is 17 residues long. The germline gives CDR1 SGHAT, CDR2 FQNNGV. The CDR3 DNA follows: TGTGCCAGCACCAACTTCTTGAGTTACAGCTCACCCTACGAGCAGTACTTC. Its translation: CASTNFLSYSSPYEQYF.

The chain carries TRBV29-1 and TRBJ1-2, with a weak D call TRBD1 (5 bases). V was trimmed by 7 bases and J by 3 bases, leaving 9 bases between them. Germline V lookup: CDR1 SQVTM, CDR2 ANQGSEA. The CDR3 length is 11 residues. The CDR3 is CSGGADYGYTF. The DNA of the CDR3 is TGCAGCGGCGGGGCTGACTATGGCTACACCTTC.